What follows are 30 T cell receptor beta chains derived from one specimen sequenced in a study of T cells in Graves' hyperthyroidism and ophthalmopathy (dated by TCRdb to the late 2010s). The protocol used for the library was multiplex PCR. Sequencing used an Illumina HiSeq 2000. The TCR beta CDR3 regions were amplified from the RNA transcripts. The TCR CDR3 was subjected to a first round of RT-PCR using the HTBI primer set and the Qiagen OneStep RT-PCR kit. Using fastp trimming at Q25 and MiXCR clonotype assembly, TCRdb reanalyzed the public sequencing data and kept in-frame beta chains. Each entry merges the rows of one CDR3 protein and shows their most common DNA and genes. The sample table contains 610,000 or so distinct CDR3 sequences; only one count was recorded for roughly 46% of them. The biggest ten clones account for more than 7.5% of the sample. Sequencing was performed on peripheral blood or thyroid tissue (not recorded which). All receptors come from a woman under 30 with Graves' hyperthyroidism.

The gene calls are TRBV25-1 and TRBJ2-7, with D unresolved. CDR3 length: 13 residues. Looked up from germline, CDR1 is MGHDK and CDR2 is SYGVNS. V dropped 8 bases and J dropped 2 bases, with 13 bases sitting between them. The CDR3 DNA follows: TGTGCCAGCTGGTCGGAGTTCCCCTACGAGCAGTACTTC. Its translation is CASWSEFPYEQYF.

This clonotype has a count of ten or more. The CDR3 DNA reads TGCGCCAGCAGCCAAGATGGTTCGACGGTGAGGAGCTACACCTTC. Translated: CASSQDGSTVRSYTF. V usage is TRBV4-1 and J usage is TRBJ1-2, with D unclear. This CDR3 is built from 15 residues. The germline CDR1 and CDR2 sequences are MGHRA and YSYEKL. Trimming took 0 bases from V and 9 from J, leaving 17 bases between them.

This clonotype has just one count. The chain employs TRBV7-2 and TRBJ2-2, with 11 bases that match TRBD2. This CDR3 is 13 amino acids long. Germline values: CDR1 SGHTA, CDR2 FQGNSA. The trim removed 5 bases at V and 8 bases at J, leaving 1 base unmatched. CDR3 sequence (DNA): TGTGCCAGCAGCCCTAGCGGGAGGGGGGAGCTGTTTTTT. It translates to CASSPSGRGELFF.

Remarks on this clonotype: This may be a read error, as it is one base from a much larger clone. This rearrangement joins TRBV7-6 to TRBJ2-7; a weak D match, TRBD2 (6 bases). The CDR3 is made up of 15 amino acids. From germline, CDR1 is SGHVS and CDR2 FNYEAQ. CDR3 nucleotide sequence: TGTGCCAGCAGCTCCGGGACTGCCCACTCCTACGAGCAGTGCTTC. It yields the protein CASSSGTAHSYEQCF.

A note on this clonotype: This may be a read error, as it is one base from a much larger clone. The rearrangement links TRBV7-6 to TRBJ2-5; 10 bases fit TRBD2. Losses at the gene ends were 1 base for V and 4 bases for J; bases not matched to a gene: 12. CDR3 size: 18 residues. Germline CDR1 is SGHVS and CDR2 is FNYEAQ. The CDR3 is CASSLGQREGQGTETQYF. CDR3 bases: TGTGCCAGCAGCTTAGGCCAGCGGGAGGGCCAGGGGACAGAGACCCAGTACTTC.

This clonotype came up many times. The chain combines TRBV6-2 or TRBV6-3 with TRBJ2-7; possibly TRBD2 for D (5 bases). This CDR3 region has 14 residues. Deletions cut 7 bases from V and 1 base from J, with 14 bases between. CDR1 MNHEY and CDR2 SVGEGT come from the germline V gene. The CDR3 is CASNPRRQSYEQYF. The CDR3 nucleotides read TGTGCCAGCAACCCCAGGAGGCAATCCTACGAGCAGTACTTC.

On this clonotype itself: The junction differs from germline at one of its ends, possibly a read error. The chain combines TRBV12-3 or TRBV12-4 with TRBJ2-7; 11 bases agree with TRBD1. The CDR3 is 17 residues long. In nucleotides, the CDR3 is TGTGCCAGCAGTTTAGGGGGGACAGGGGGAATTGCCTACAAGCAGTACTTC. Translating gives CASSLGGTGGIAYKQYF.

This clonotype was observed at least ten times. The rearrangement joins TRBV9 to TRBJ1-4; D possibly corresponds to TRBD1 (5 bases). Germline-derived CDR1 and CDR2 are SGDLS and YYNGEE. The CDR3 totals 16 residues. The V and J ends lost 3 bases and 6 bases respectively, with 18 bases between them. The CDR3 here is CASSEPRDGRDEKLFF. The CDR3 DNA reads TGTGCCAGCAGCGAACCCCGGGACGGGAGGGATGAAAAACTGTTTTTT.

The chain joins TRBV12-5 to TRBJ2-1; no clear D. Germline lookup yields CDR1 LGHNT and CDR2 FRNRAP. V was pared by 5 bases and J by 4 bases, with 18 bases between. This CDR3 is built from 16 residues. DNA of the CDR3: TGTGCTAGTGGTCCGACCTATGGCGGATCGTACAATGAGCAGTTCTTC. This translates into CASGPTYGGSYNEQFF.

Ten or more counts support this clonotype. V usage is TRBV10-3 and J usage is TRBJ1-6; D is ambiguous. The CDR3 runs 14 residues. Trimming left V 7 bases short and J 5 bases short, with 12 bases between. Germline V gives CDR1 ENHRY, CDR2 SYGVKD. The CDR3 coding sequence is TGTGCCATCACCTGGACGGCAAATAATTCACCCCTCCACTTT. Translation: CAITWTANNSPLHF.

This clonotype was counted between two and nine times. A much bigger clone sits one base away, suggesting this may be a read error. This sequence joins TRBV12-3 or TRBV12-4 and TRBJ1-5; tentatively, D is TRBD1 (6 bases). CDR3 length: 15 residues. Trimming stripped 8 bases from V and 0 bases from J, with 14 bases between. CDR3 coding DNA: TGTGCCAGCGGGGACGGACAGTTTAGCAATCAGCCCCAGCATTTT. Encoded protein: CASGDGQFSNQPQHF.

This clonotype was recorded at least ten times. The rearrangement joins TRBV10-3 to TRBJ2-5; 9 nucleotides match TRBD1. Germline V CDR1 and CDR2: ENHRY, SYGVKD. Germline trimming cut 10 bases from V and 4 bases from J; bases unmatched to any gene: 7. The CDR3 is 13 amino acids. The CDR3 here is CATAVTGGETQYF. The CDR3 DNA reads TGTGCCACCGCCGTGACAGGGGGAGAGACCCAGTACTTC.

This clonotype showed up many times. The chain uses TRBV2 and TRBJ1-2, with TRBD1 identical over 9 bases. The V segment lost 6 bases and the J segment 6 bases; nucleotides outside the gene matches: 2. The CDR3 is 12 amino acids. Germline CDR1 SNHLY, CDR2 FYNNEI. The CDR3 sequence: CASSRTGDGYTF. The CDR3 DNA reads as TGTGCCAGCAGCAGGACAGGGGATGGCTACACCTTC.

The genes are TRBV10-3 and TRBJ1-2; TRBD1 might be the D (5 bases). CDR3 size: 14 residues. V lost 7 bases to trimming and J lost 4 bases, with 16 bases between them. The germline gives CDR1 ENHRY, CDR2 SYGVKD. The CDR3 nucleotides read TGTGCCATCACGACCTCGGGACCCTCCTATGGCTACACCTTC. It is translated as CAITTSGPSYGYTF.

The V gene is TRBV2, the J gene TRBJ2-6, with no clear D. This CDR3 region has 19 residues. V shed 1 base and J shed 0 bases, with 16 bases lying between them. Germline V lookup: CDR1 SNHLY, CDR2 FYNNEI. The CDR3 loop is CASSEVAIAVSSGANVLTF. CDR3 nucleotides: TGTGCCAGCAGTGAAGTAGCCATTGCCGTAAGCTCTGGGGCCAACGTCCTGACTTTC.

The V gene is TRBV29-1, the J gene TRBJ1-6, with D perhaps matching TRBD1 (5 bases). The V and J ends lost 8 bases and 14 bases respectively, with 22 bases between them. Germline-derived CDR1 and CDR2 are SQVTM and ANQGSEA. The CDR3 consists of 13 residues. The CDR3 reads CSISQGAGGALHF. CDR3 sequence (DNA): TGCAGCATTAGTCAAGGGGCAGGAGGAGCCCTCCACTTT.

This clonotype was found a few times. This CDR3 reads CASSSISTDTQYF. CDR3 bases: TGTGCCAGTAGTTCTATTAGCACAGATACGCAGTATTTT. The chain carries TRBV19 and TRBJ2-3; D is uncertain. This CDR3 has 13 residues. Trimming stripped 5 bases from V and 0 bases from J, with 6 bases between. Germline assignment: CDR1 LNHDA and CDR2 SQIVND (reference sequence).

The genes are TRBV5-5 and TRBJ1-2; TRBD1 is a possible D gene (5 bases). The germline V and J ends were trimmed by 6 bases and 4 bases, with 13 bases remaining between them. The CDR3 runs to 13 residues. Per the germline V gene, CDR1 is SGHKS and CDR2 is YYEKEE (reference sequence). CDR3 bases: TGTGCCAGCATTGGGGCGCTGGTCTATGGCTACACCTTC. It yields the protein CASIGALVYGYTF.

The chain is built from TRBV11-1 and TRBJ2-7; D unclear. The CDR3 loop spans 13 amino acids. Germline V lookup: CDR1 SGHAT, CDR2 FQDESV (reference sequence). The V end lost 6 bases, the J end lost 5 bases, and 14 bases lay between the germline ends. CDR3: CASRPRWWDEQYF. CDR3 in DNA: TGTGCCAGCAGGCCCCGGTGGTGGGACGAGCAGTACTTC.

This clonotype was found many times. This chain connects TRBV20-1 to TRBJ1-2, with a weak D call TRBD1 (6 bases). This CDR3 has 13 amino acids. Per the germline V gene, CDR1 is DFQATT and CDR2 is SNEGSKA (reference sequence). V dropped 5 bases and J dropped 7 bases, with 17 bases sitting between them. CDR3 residues: CSAGPTGYGGYTF. DNA for the CDR3: TGCAGTGCTGGCCCCACAGGGTACGGTGGCTACACCTTC.

This clonotype showed up many times. The chain joins TRBV20-1 to TRBJ2-5; D gene unclear. CDR1 and CDR2 (germline): DFQATT, SNEGSKA (reference sequence). CDR3 size: 15 residues. V was clipped by 0 bases and J by 4 bases, with 15 bases between them. This CDR3 reads CSARDRGEASETQYF. The CDR3 DNA reads TGCAGTGCTAGAGATCGAGGAGAGGCCTCAGAGACCCAGTACTTC.

This chain connects TRBV20-1 to TRBJ2-2; TRBD2 matches 11 bases. CDR3 length: 17 amino acids. CDR1 is DFQATT and CDR2 is SNEGSKA in the germline V gene (reference sequence). The V gene end was trimmed by 0 bases and the J gene end by 2 bases; junction bases not matched to a gene: 5. CDR3 coding DNA: TGCAGTGCTAGAGATTCACTAGCGGGAGTAAACACCGGGGAGCTGTTTTTT. As protein: CSARDSLAGVNTGELFF.

J is TRBJ2-2 and V is TRBV10-3; D call uncertain. Germline lookup yields CDR1 ENHRY and CDR2 SYGVKD. Between the trimmed V and J ends, which lost 0 bases and 6 bases, there was a span of 8 bases. This CDR3 spans 14 amino acids. CDR3 nucleotide sequence: TGTGCCATCAGTGAGTCAATAGGCTCCGGGGAGCTGTTTTTT. This codes for CAISESIGSGELFF.

The V gene is TRBV25-1, the J gene TRBJ1-1; TRBD1 is a possible D gene (5 bases). This CDR3 contains 15 residues. Germline V lookup: CDR1 MGHDK, CDR2 SYGVNS. Deletions cut 8 bases from V and 0 bases from J, with 16 bases between. Here the CDR3 DNA reads TGTGCCAGCCGGAAAACAGGACCGATGAACACTGAAGCTTTCTTT. It is translated as CASRKTGPMNTEAFF.

This clonotype was found many times. The chain joins TRBV7-9 to TRBJ2-5, with D tentatively TRBD2 (6 bases). CDR1 is SEHNR, CDR2 FQNEAQ, per germline (reference sequence). V was pared by 4 bases and J by 1 base, with 19 bases between. The CDR3 spans 17 residues. The CDR3 loop is CASSSDRRLVFQETQYF. As DNA, the CDR3 is TGTGCCAGCAGCTCCGACCGTAGACTAGTATTCCAAGAGACCCAGTACTTC. The full variable domain, in which reference TRBV7-9 and TRBJ2-5 provide the parts outside the CDR3, is DTGVSQNPRHKITKRGQNVTFRCDPISEHNRLYWYRQTLGQGPEFLTYFQNEAQLEKSRLLSDRFSAERPKGSFSTLEIQRTEQGDSAMYLCASSSDRRLVFQETQYFGPGTRLLVL.

The rearrangement joins TRBV9 to TRBJ2-1, with D unclear. Germline-derived CDR1 and CDR2 are SGDLS and YYNGEE. V shed 1 base and J shed 4 bases, with 6 bases lying between them. This CDR3 region has 13 residues. The CDR3: CASSVPPYNEQFF. CDR3 sequence (DNA): TGTGCCAGCAGCGTACCCCCGTACAATGAGCAGTTCTTC.

DNA for the CDR3: TGCAGCTCACCAAGGCAAGCCTACGAGCAGTACTTC. As protein: CSSPRQAYEQYF. V is TRBV29-1 and J is TRBJ2-7; D remains ambiguous. The CDR3 consists of 12 residues. Germline CDR1 SQVTM, CDR2 ANQGSEA. The V and J ends lost 8 bases and 2 bases respectively, with 13 bases between them.

At least ten counts were recorded for this clonotype. The chain couples TRBV5-1 to TRBJ1-1; the D is unclear. The CDR3 spans 13 residues. The germline V and J ends were trimmed by 4 bases and 4 bases, with 11 bases remaining between them. Germline V gives CDR1 SGHRS, CDR2 YFSETQ. CDR3 bases: TGCGCCAGCAGCCGTGACGCCGTCACTGAAGCTTTCTTT. Protein sequence: CASSRDAVTEAFF.

This clonotype occurred once. The V and J genes are TRBV7-8 and TRBJ2-1; 7 positions agree with TRBD2. CDR3 length: 17 residues. The germline V gene encodes CDR1 SGHVS and CDR2 FQNEAQ. The ends lost 2 bases at V and 5 bases at J; junction bases unmatched: 12. CDR3: CASSLMGVVAGNNEQFF. DNA of the CDR3: TGTGCCAGCAGCTTAATGGGCGTGGTAGCGGGCAACAATGAGCAGTTCTTC.

This clonotype has a count of ten or more. The chain has TRBV7-3 and TRBJ2-2; TRBD1 aligns across 7 bases. Trimming removed 5 bases from V and 7 bases from J; junction bases left unmatched: 13. This CDR3 comprises 16 residues. CDR1 and CDR2 (germline): SGHTA, FQGTGA. The CDR3 loop is CASSPLDRASSGELFF. In nucleotides, the CDR3 is TGTGCCAGCAGCCCCCTCGACAGGGCTAGCAGCGGGGAGCTGTTTTTT.